A selection of T cell receptor beta chains follows, all from one sample in a study of T cell repertoires in ileal Crohn's disease. The protocol was immunoSEQ multiplex PCR, while the TCRdb copy is restricted to in-frame clones and leaves out a portion. Of about 7,000 clones listed, 70% are singletons. Sample: ileal tissue. These receptors were obtained from an adult with Crohn's disease. CDR3s include the opening cysteine and the closing phenylalanine or tryptophan. The order of the fields is J gene, clone size, D gene, V gene, CDR3 DNA, CDR3 protein. The D gene is left open where the match is weak. The listing skips clone size in some rows; elsewhere it reads once, few, many or a size class.

>TRBJ2-3|-|TRBD2|TRBV5-1
TGCGCCAGCAGCTTTATAGCGGGGGCAGATACGCAGTATTTT
CASSFIAGADTQYF
>TRBJ1-1|-|-|TRBV29-1
TGCAGCGTTGCCGGACAGTACACTGAAGCTTTCTTT
CSVAGQYTEAFF
>TRBJ1-1|few|-|TRBV19
TGTGCCAGTAGTATTCTGGAGAACAGGGCCATGAACACTGAAGCTTTCTTT
CASSILENRAMNTEAFF
>TRBJ1-1|-|-|TRBV2
TGTGCCAGCAGTGAAACTAGTAGAGCTTTCTTT
CASSETSRAFF
>TRBJ2-1|few|TRBD2|TRBV7-2
TGTGCCTCCGGGACTAGCGGGTCCTACAATGAGCAGTTCTTC
CASGTSGSYNEQFF
>TRBJ2-1|-|-|TRBV27
TGTGCCAGCAGGAGGGTACGCTACAATGAGCAGTTCTTC
CASRRVRYNEQFF
>TRBJ1-1|-|-|TRBV25-1
TGTGCCAGCAAAGACGGGGGGATGAACACTGAAGCTTTCTTT
CASKDGGMNTEAFF
>TRBJ1-6|-|TRBD1|TRBV10-3
TGTGCCATCAGGGGGACAGGGGACGATAGTTCACCCCTCCACTTT
CAIRGTGDDSSPLHF
>TRBJ1-2|-|-|TRBV2
TGTGCCAGCAGTCAGGACATCTACTATGGCTACACCTTC
CASSQDIYYGYTF
>TRBJ2-5|few|TRBD2|TRBV9
TGTGCCAGCAGCGGGCTAGCGGGGGGACACCAAGAGACCCAGTACTTC
CASSGLAGGHQETQYF
>TRBJ2-7|-|-|TRBV18
TGTGCCAGCTCACCACCGAGCGGAATAACCTACGAGCAGTACTTC
CASSPPSGITYEQYF
>TRBJ2-7|few|TRBD1|TRBV4-1
TGCGCCAGCAGCCAAGGACAGGGGATCGACTACGAGCAGTACTTC
CASSQGQGIDYEQYF
>TRBJ1-4|-|-|TRBV18
TGTGCCAGCTCACCAAACAGGGCAACTAATGAAAAACTGTTTTTT
CASSPNRATNEKLFF
>TRBJ2-3|-|TRBD2|TRBV6-1
TGTGCCGGGAGGGTTTTTGATACGCAGTATTTT
CAGRVFDTQYF
>TRBJ1-1|-|-|TRBV4-1
TGCGCCAGCAGCCAAGATCGGGGGGAGGGGGTGAACACTGAAGCTTTCTTT
CASSQDRGEGVNTEAFF
>TRBJ2-6|-|TRBD1|TRBV5-6
TGTGCCAGCAGCTTCGGACAGGGAGACTCTGGGGCCAACGTCCTGACTTTC
CASSFGQGDSGANVLTF
>TRBJ1-3|-|-|TRBV14
TGTGCCAGCAGCCATCGGCAGGGTATACTCTCTGGAAACACCATATATTTT
CASSHRQGILSGNTIYF
>TRBJ1-2|-|-|TRBV6-4
TGTGCCAGCAGTGCGGGCGGGGATACCTATGGCTACACCTTC
CASSAGGDTYGYTF
>TRBJ2-2|-|TRBD2|TRBV7-2
TGTGCCAGCAGCGCATACGGGACTATTAACACCGGGGAGCTGTTTTTT
CASSAYGTINTGELFF
>TRBJ2-1|few|-|TRBV5-1
TGCGCCAGCAGCTTGGCCCCCGGACTAAGCTACAATGAGCAGTTCTTC
CASSLAPGLSYNEQFF
>TRBJ2-2|-|-|TRBV6-1
TGTGCCAGCAGTGAATCGGTCTTCACCGGGGAGCTGTTTTTT
CASSESVFTGELFF
>TRBJ1-1|-|-|TRBV21-1
TGTGCCAGCAGCAAAATCTTTGAGGGAAGGGAGACTGAAGCTTTCTTT
CASSKIFEGRETEAFF
>TRBJ1-2|once|TRBD1|TRBV5-1
TGCGCCAGCAGCCAGCAAGACAGGGGGTCCGACTATGGCTACACCTTC
CASSQQDRGSDYGYTF
>TRBJ2-1|-|-|TRBV5-1
TGCGCCAGCAGCTTGGTACCGGGGTTCGATGAGCAGTTCTTC
CASSLVPGFDEQFF
>TRBJ2-3|-|TRBD1|TRBV5-4
TGTGCCAGCAGAGAGGTAGGGACAGGGCACACAGATACGCAGTATTTT
CASREVGTGHTDTQYF
>TRBJ2-3|few|-|TRBV6-5
TGTGCCAGCCAAACTGGCGGGTGGGGAACGCAGTATTTT
CASQTGGWGTQYF
>TRBJ2-7|-|TRBD1|TRBV7-2
TGTGCCAGCAGCTTTGGACAGGGGGCGGGGTACGAGCAGTACTTC
CASSFGQGAGYEQYF
>TRBJ2-5|-|-|TRBV4-2
TGTGCCAGCAGCTCCGGGACTGCAGAGACCCAGTACTTC
CASSSGTAETQYF